These 8 T cell receptor beta chains were all obtained from the same sample, sequenced in a study of a mutant IDH1 vaccine in newly diagnosed glioma. Time point reported: week 11, during vaccination. The investigators gave 300 ug of mutant IDH1 20-mer peptide in each vaccine dose, together with topical imiquimod. Their antigens are not known. Libraries were prepared by immunoSEQ multiplex PCR; TCRdb keeps only in-frame clonotypes and omits some of them. Among 20,000 to 25,000 clones, around 70% were seen once, and the ten largest hold roughly 11%. Sequences were derived from peripheral blood mononuclear cells (PBMCs), sampled from a glioma patient whose treatment included an IDH1 peptide vaccine. These receptors came from a man aged 18 to 29 with glioma. Some clones in this sample may be carry-over from other donors' samples.

This clone showed up just a few times. The chain links TRBV5-8 to TRBJ2-3; perhaps TRBD1 as D (5 bases). The V gene lost 4 bases and the J gene lost 4 bases, with 13 bases spanning the gap. CDR1 is SGHTS and CDR2 is YDEGEE in the germline V gene. This CDR3 contains 14 residues. CDR3 sequence (DNA): TGTGCCAGCAGCGCCTTCAGGGCGTCAGATACGCAGTATTTT. It encodes CASSAFRASDTQYF.

This clone was detected only once. J is TRBJ1-1 and V is TRBV5-5; TRBD1 might be the D (6 bases). The CDR3 covers 12 residues. V was pared by 1 base and J by 8 bases, with 9 bases between. Germline assignment: CDR1 SGHKS and CDR2 YYEKEE (reference sequence). CDR3 sequence: CASSLSGTEAFF. The CDR3 nucleotides read TGTGCCAGCAGCTTGTCCGGGACAGAAGCTTTCTTT. The complete variable domain, with remaining parts taken from reference TRBV5-5 and TRBJ1-1, reads DAGVTQSPTHLIKTRGQQVTLRCSPISGHKSVSWYQQVLGQGPQFIFQYYEKEERGRGNFPDRFSARQFPNYSSELNVNALLLGDSALYLCASSLSGTEAFFGQGTRLTVV.

About this clone: At one of its ends the junction is not consistent with the germline gene, which may arise from a read error. The gene calls are TRBV7-7 and TRBJ2-5; TRBD2 matches 8 bases. The CDR3 spans 16 residues. Germline V CDR1 and CDR2: SSHAT, FNYEAQ (reference sequence). CDR3 protein: CASSRTGAGVGETQYF. As DNA, the CDR3 is TGTGCTAGCAGCAGAACGGGAGCGGGAGTGGGAGAGACCCAGTACTTC.

This chain uses TRBV7-9 with TRBJ2-1; possible D gene TRBD1, 5 bases. Between the trimmed V and J ends, which lost 1 base and 2 bases, there was a span of 12 bases. Germline V gene lookup returns CDR1 SEHNR and CDR2 FQNEAQ (reference sequence). This CDR3 is built from 16 residues. Written as DNA, the CDR3 is TGTGCCAGCAGCTTAGGGGGTTTGGGGCCCTACAATGAGCAGTTCTTC. This translates into CASSLGGLGPYNEQFF.

The rearrangement uses TRBV7-2 and TRBJ1-1; a weak D match, TRBD1 (6 bases). The CDR3 is made up of 15 amino acids. Germline lookup yields CDR1 SGHTA and CDR2 FQGNSA. The V end lost 5 bases, the J end lost 3 bases, and 16 bases lay between the germline ends. Written as DNA, the CDR3 is TGTGCCAGCAGCCCCTCGGGGGGCCGGGACACTGAAGCTTTCTTT. Translating gives CASSPSGGRDTEAFF.

In this sample, this clone turned up a few times. The CDR3 reads CASSGTGLPNGYTF. The CDR3 bases are TGTGCCAGCAGTGGGACAGGCCTACCGAACGGCTACACCTTC. The V and J genes are TRBV6-5 and TRBJ1-2; TRBD1 aligns across 8 bases. CDR1 and CDR2 from the germline V gene are MNHEY and SVGAGI. Germline trimming cut 5 bases from V and 8 bases from J; bases unmatched to any gene: 10. CDR3 length: 14 amino acids.

This clone appeared once. The chain has TRBV7-9 and TRBJ2-7, with 10 bases aligning to TRBD1. V dropped 5 bases and J dropped 3; count of bases not matched to a gene: 7. The CDR3 runs 15 residues. The V gene's germline CDR1 is SEHNR and CDR2 FQNEAQ (reference sequence). CDR3 protein: CASSRRTGGGYEQYF. The CDR3 nucleotides are TGTGCCAGCAGCCGCCGGACAGGGGGAGGCTACGAGCAGTACTTC.

By share, this clone counts as medium-sized (0.01 to 0.1%). The rearrangement uses TRBV28 and TRBJ1-1, with 8 bases identical to TRBD1. The V and J ends lost 3 bases and 5 bases, in that order; junction bases with no gene match: 20. Germline CDR1 reads MDHEN; CDR2 reads SYDVKM. The CDR3 is made up of 19 amino acids. This CDR3 is CASSFFGVWAGGAWTEAFF. The DNA for the CDR3 is TGTGCCAGCAGTTTTTTTGGAGTATGGGCAGGGGGCGCCTGGACTGAAGCTTTCTTT.